The 2 T cell receptor beta chains below come from one sample, sequenced in a study of CD8+ T cells in alopecia areata. In each case, RNA was isolated and then reverse transcribed into cDNA as the sequencing template. Sequenced by immunoSEQ multiplex PCR; TCRdb stores in-frame clones only, minus some. Of tens of thousands of clones listed, 29% are singletons. The treatment here: oral pan-JAK inhibitor, 5-10 mg twice daily. Material: CD8+ T cells sorted from blood, obtained at week 4, from a patient treated with tofacitinib. All receptors derive from a human donor with alopecia areata.

This chain uses TRBV30 with TRBJ2-2; 9 bases are a match to TRBD2. The CDR3 totals 16 residues. The V and J ends lost 3 bases and 6 bases, in that order; junction bases with no gene match: 11. The germline V gene encodes CDR1 GTSNPN and CDR2 SVGIG (reference sequence). CDR3 sequence reads: CAWRYSGGRAAGELFF. DNA of the CDR3: TGTGCCTGGAGGTACTCTGGCGGGAGGGCCGCCGGGGAGCTGTTTTTT.

This chain links TRBV29-1 with TRBJ2-2; D uncertain. The CDR3 contains 13 residues. Trimming left V 6 bases short and J 2 bases short, with 10 bases between. Germline values: CDR1 SQVTM, CDR2 ANQGSEA. The CDR3 reads CSVTYPNTGELFF. As DNA, the CDR3 is TGCAGCGTCACCTACCCCAACACCGGGGAGCTGTTTTTT.